These 21 T cell receptor beta chains share one sample of origin, sequenced in a study of cytomegalovirus exposure and HLA in healthy donors. Only in-frame clones appear in the TCRdb table, and some are missing; sequencing was by immunoSEQ multiplex PCR. The table records a few hundred thousand clones, 88% of them present only once. Sequences were obtained from PBMCs. These receptor sequences come from a man younger than 45 in good health and CMV-seronegative.

The rearrangement joins TRBV5-1 to TRBJ1-4, with D perhaps matching TRBD1 (5 bases). With 4 bases removed from V and 4 bases from J, the gap between germline ends came to 14 bases. Germline-derived CDR1 and CDR2 are SGHRS and YFSETQ. The CDR3 length is 15 residues. CDR3 in amino acids: CASSGGAPHNEKLFF. The CDR3 DNA follows: TGCGCCAGCAGCGGCGGGGCTCCACATAATGAAAAACTGTTTTTT.

With regard to this clone: This sample includes further DNA sequences coding for the same CDR3. The chain uses TRBV5-1 and TRBJ1-3; the D is unclear. The V end was cut by 4 bases, the J end by 0 bases, with 8 bases between. There are 14 residues in the CDR3. Germline V gene sequence: CDR1 SGHRS, CDR2 YFSETQ. The CDR3 loop is CASSLASSGNTIYF. CDR3 sequence (DNA): TGCGCCAGCAGCCTAGCCTCCTCTGGAAACACCATATATTTT.

The rearrangement uses TRBV7-2 and TRBJ2-7, with TRBD1 identical over 10 bases. The CDR3 is made up of 14 amino acids. J was trimmed by 4 bases and V by 5 bases; bases with no gene match: 5. Germline-derived CDR1 and CDR2 are SGHTA and FQGNSA. The CDR3 loop is CASSRDRGSYEQYF. The CDR3 nucleotides read TGTGCCAGCAGCAGGGACAGGGGCTCTTACGAGCAGTACTTC.

There are a few counts of this clone. The chain links TRBV6-4 to TRBJ2-3; perhaps TRBD2 as D (6 bases). Trimming took 0 bases from V and 4 from J, leaving 11 bases between them. The length of the CDR3 is 15 residues. Per germline, CDR1 MRHNA and CDR2 SNTAGT. The CDR3 here is CASSDSSGVADTQYF. The CDR3 nucleotides read TGTGCCAGCAGTGACTCATCGGGGGTGGCAGATACGCAGTATTTT.

The V call is TRBV27, the J call TRBJ2-5; D possibly corresponds to TRBD2 (6 bases). V lost 8 bases and J lost 7, with 14 bases in between. CDR1 MNHEY and CDR2 SMNVEV come from the germline V gene (reference sequence). This CDR3 has 12 residues. CDR3 in amino acids: CASRSAGRTQYF. The CDR3 bases are TGTGCCAGCCGTAGCGCGGGGCGGACCCAGTACTTC.

This clone was seen once. Written as DNA, the CDR3 is TGCGCCAGCAGTGAGTCACCGGGGAGCTCCTACAATGAGCAGTTCTTC. Encoded protein: CASSESPGSSYNEQFF. The chain has TRBV10-2 and TRBJ2-1; D possibly corresponds to TRBD2 (5 bases). The V end lost 0 bases, the J end lost 0 bases, and 9 bases lay between the germline ends. The length of the CDR3 is 16 residues. The germline V gene encodes CDR1 WSHSY and CDR2 SAAADI.

This sequence joins TRBV18 and TRBJ1-1; 7 bases line up with TRBD1. CDR1 is KGHSH, CDR2 LQKENI, per germline. After removal of 9 bases from V and 3 bases from J, the junction contained 7 bases not matched to a gene. This CDR3 comprises 13 residues. DNA of the CDR3: TGTGCCAGTTCCAGGGGGATAGACACTGAAGCTTTCTTT. Amino acid sequence: CASSRGIDTEAFF.

In nucleotides, the CDR3 is TGTGCCACCAGCAGAGAGCGGGGCGCCCCGAGCTCCTACGAGCAGTACTTC. This gives the protein CATSRERGAPSSYEQYF. This sequence joins TRBV15 and TRBJ2-7; weak D call: TRBD2 (6 bases). The germline V and J ends were trimmed by 0 bases and 0 bases, with 15 bases remaining between them. In germline, CDR1 is LNHNV, CDR2 YYDKDF (reference sequence). The CDR3 runs 17 residues.

The genes are TRBV6-1 and TRBJ2-6; D is perhaps TRBD1 (6 bases). With 3 bases removed from V and 3 bases from J, the gap between germline ends came to 18 bases. Germline CDR1 reads MNHNS; CDR2 reads SASEGT. The CDR3 has 18 amino acids. The CDR3 bases are TGTGCCAGCAGTGAGTTGGGGGCTCCTTTTTATGGGGCCAACGTCCTGACTTTC. This translates into CASSELGAPFYGANVLTF.

The chain uses TRBV5-4 and TRBJ1-1; 8 positions agree with TRBD1. This CDR3 has 15 residues. Germline trimming cut 4 bases from V and 5 bases from J; bases unmatched to any gene: 10. CDR1 SGHNT and CDR2 YYREEE come from the germline V gene (reference sequence). The CDR3 is CASSPADRGRTEAFF. The CDR3 DNA follows: TGTGCCAGCAGCCCCGCAGACAGGGGAAGAACTGAAGCTTTCTTT.

V gene TRBV6-4 combines with J gene TRBJ2-3; 7 bases fit TRBD2. CDR3 size: 15 residues. Germline trimming cut 3 bases from V and 2 bases from J; bases unmatched to any gene: 5. The germline V gene encodes CDR1 MRHNA and CDR2 SNTAGT. CDR3 sequence: CASSEGGSFTDTQYF. CDR3 DNA: TGTGCCAGCAGTGAGGGCGGGAGCTTCACAGATACGCAGTATTTT.

In DNA, the CDR3 is TGTGCCAGCAGCCCGATGGGGACAGGGGATTCACCCCTCCACTTT. This translates into CASSPMGTGDSPLHF. The chain is built from TRBV7-2 and TRBJ1-6; 10 nucleotides agree with TRBD1. The CDR3 covers 15 residues. V was pared by 5 bases and J by 8 bases, with 6 bases of the junction left unmatched. The germline CDR1 and CDR2 sequences are SGHTA and FQGNSA.

In nucleotides, the CDR3 is TGTGCCAGCAGTTCGAATGGGGCCTCCTCCTACGAGCAGTACTTC. It yields the protein CASSSNGASSYEQYF. V gene TRBV6-5 combines with J gene TRBJ2-7, with D perhaps TRBD1 (5 bases). V lost 4 bases, J lost 0 bases, and 13 bases lay in between. The germline CDR1 and CDR2 sequences are MNHEY and SVGAGI. This CDR3 comprises 15 residues.

The rearrangement uses TRBV5-1 and TRBJ1-2, with a possible D match to TRBD1 (5 bases). V lost 2 bases and J 0 bases, leaving 8 bases between the germline ends. The CDR3 is 14 residues long. Germline V lookup: CDR1 SGHRS, CDR2 YFSETQ. CDR3 sequence (DNA): TGCGCCAGCAGCTTCGGGACTGCTAACTATGGCTACACCTTC. It encodes CASSFGTANYGYTF.

The chain joins TRBV6-6 to TRBJ1-4; D ambiguous. The germline V gene encodes CDR1 MNHNY and CDR2 SVGAGI (reference sequence). This CDR3 contains 15 residues. Trimming cost V 7 bases and J 0 bases, with 12 bases left between them. The CDR3 region is CASKARSPTNEKLFF. CDR3 DNA sequence: TGTGCCAGCAAAGCCCGATCCCCAACTAATGAAAAACTGTTTTTT.

CDR3 DNA: TGTGCCAGCAGCTTGGGCGGGGGACACTACGAGCAGTACTTC. This encodes CASSLGGGHYEQYF. The gene calls are TRBV11-2 and TRBJ2-7, with TRBD2 as a possible D gene (7 bases). V was pared by 3 bases and J by 3 bases, with 12 bases between. The CDR3 covers 14 residues. Per germline, CDR1 SGHAT and CDR2 FQNNGV.

The gene calls are TRBV2 and TRBJ2-3; no clear D. This CDR3 comprises 10 residues. Deletions cut 7 bases from V and 5 bases from J, with 4 bases between. Germline CDR1 and CDR2: SNHLY and FYNNEI. Here the CDR3 reads CASTGDTQYF. CDR3 DNA sequence: TGTGCCAGCACGGGAGATACGCAGTATTTT.

The chain carries TRBV15 and TRBJ1-3; 12 bases line up with TRBD1. Unmatched junction bases numbered 4, after V lost 5 bases and J lost 8 bases. There are 14 residues in the CDR3. CDR1 is LNHNV and CDR2 is YYDKDF in the germline V gene (reference sequence). The DNA of the CDR3 is TGTGCCACCAGCGGAGGGACAGGGGGCGACACCATATATTTT. Translated: CATSGGTGGDTIYF.

A word on this clone: The junction differs from germline at one of its ends, possibly a read error. V usage is TRBV6-1 and J usage is TRBJ1-1; D remains ambiguous. CDR1 MNHNS and CDR2 SASEGT come from the germline V gene. The CDR3 extends over 11 amino acids. For the CDR3, the DNA is TGTGCCAGCAGTGAAGACGGCCCCCGGGTCTTT. It specifies CASSEDGPRVF.

The V gene is TRBV9, the J gene TRBJ2-1, with 7 bases aligning to TRBD1. CDR1 and CDR2 (germline): SGDLS, YYNGEE. This CDR3 spans 16 amino acids. The V gene end was trimmed by 3 bases and the J gene end by 0 bases; junction bases not matched to a gene: 6. CDR3 nucleotides: TGTGCCAGCAGCGAGCAGGACAGGCCCTCCTACAATGAGCAGTTCTTC. Translation: CASSEQDRPSYNEQFF.

V and J are TRBV27 and TRBJ2-1, with TRBD1 matching 10 bases. Unmatched junction bases numbered 2, after V lost 1 base and J lost 2 bases. CDR1 MNHEY and CDR2 SMNVEV come from the germline V gene (reference sequence). This CDR3 is built from 16 residues. The CDR3 reads CASSLLGTGAYNEQFF. The CDR3 coding sequence is TGTGCCAGCAGTTTATTGGGGACAGGGGCCTACAATGAGCAGTTCTTC.